The 18 T cell receptor beta chains below come from one sample, sequenced in a study of blood T cell repertoires in COVID-19. Data came from immunoSEQ multiplex PCR; TCRdb stores just in-frame clones and leaves some out. The table has about 240,000 clones, about 90% seen once; the top ten hold just over 7%. The sequencing input was peripheral blood. These receptors came from a man aged 55-75 years who had recovered from COVID-19.

The gene calls are TRBV5-1 and TRBJ2-1; 12 bases match TRBD2. The germline V gene encodes CDR1 SGHRS and CDR2 YFSETQ. The V and J ends lost 7 bases and 4 bases, in that order; junction bases with no gene match: 3. CDR3 size: 14 residues. This CDR3 is CASAGTSGYNEQFF. The CDR3 nucleotides are TGCGCCAGCGCCGGGACTAGCGGGTACAATGAGCAGTTCTTC.

This rearrangement joins TRBV5-5 to TRBJ2-1, with D perhaps matching TRBD2 (5 bases). V was pared by 1 base and J by 7 bases, with 6 bases between. This CDR3 contains 12 residues. CDR1 is SGHKS and CDR2 is YYEKEE in the germline V gene (reference sequence). CDR3 sequence: CASSLSGNEQFF. Here the CDR3 DNA reads TGTGCCAGCAGCTTGAGCGGAAATGAGCAGTTCTTC.

The chain combines TRBV7-8 with TRBJ1-1, with 7 bases identical to TRBD1. The germline V gene has CDR1 SGHVS and CDR2 FQNEAQ. The CDR3 is 15 amino acids. Trimming cost V 4 bases and J 4 bases; bases outside gene matches: 9. The CDR3 sequence: CASSYTTGKGTEAFF. Here the CDR3 DNA reads TGTGCCAGCAGCTATACGACAGGGAAGGGCACTGAAGCTTTCTTT. Using reference TRBV7-8 and TRBJ1-1 for the parts outside the CDR3, the full variable domain is GAGVSQSPRYKVAKRGQDVALRCDPISGHVSLFWYQQALGQGPEFLTYFQNEAQLDKSGLPSDRFFAERPEGSVSTLKIQRTQQEDSAVYLCASSYTTGKGTEAFFGQGTRLTVV.

The chain employs TRBV4-2 and TRBJ2-4; D call uncertain. The CDR3 has 15 amino acids. The V end was cut by 0 bases, the J end by 0 bases, with 6 bases between. CDR1 is LGHNA and CDR2 is YNFKEQ in the germline V gene. CDR3 in DNA: TGTGCCAGCAGCCAAGAAATAGTAGCCAAAAACATTCAGTACTTC. It specifies CASSQEIVAKNIQYF.

This chain joins TRBV30 and TRBJ2-2; a possible D gene is TRBD2 (6 bases). The CDR3 consists of 15 residues. Germline CDR1 and CDR2: GTSNPN and SVGIG (reference sequence). Trimming stripped 4 bases from V and 7 bases from J, with 19 bases between. This chain's CDR3 is CAWTSWGVSGGELFF. The DNA of the CDR3 is TGTGCCTGGACTTCCTGGGGGGTTTCGGGCGGGGAGCTGTTTTTT.

This chain joins TRBV3-1 (or the pseudogene TRBV3-2) and TRBJ2-7; D is unclear. The germline CDR1 and CDR2 sequences are LGHDT and YNNKEL (reference sequence). The V end lost 2 bases, the J end lost 0 bases, and 17 bases lay between the germline ends. This CDR3 has 17 amino acids. CDR3 bases: TGTGCCAGCAGCCAACTAACGTCCAAGGAGAACTCCTACGAGCAGTACTTC. Translated: CASSQLTSKENSYEQYF.

V gene TRBV6-5 combines with J gene TRBJ2-3; 8 bases are a match to TRBD1. CDR1 is MNHEY and CDR2 is SVGAGI in the germline V gene. The length of the CDR3 is 15 residues. With V trimmed by 7 bases and J by 9 bases, 15 bases remained unmatched. The CDR3 sequence: CASMNRDRSQGTQYF. CDR3 in DNA: TGTGCCAGCATGAACCGGGACAGGAGCCAGGGGACGCAGTATTTT.

The rearrangement uses TRBV19 and TRBJ2-2; D is perhaps TRBD1 (6 bases). Per germline, CDR1 LNHDA and CDR2 SQIVND (reference sequence). V shed 9 bases and J shed 0 bases, with 14 bases lying between them. The CDR3 is 15 amino acids. The CDR3 DNA reads TGTGCCAGCCAACTGGGACACACGAACACCGGGGAGCTGTTTTTT. This translates into CASQLGHTNTGELFF.

The gene calls are TRBV3-1 (or the pseudogene TRBV3-2) and TRBJ2-3; 8 bases fit TRBD2. CDR3 size: 16 residues. Per germline, CDR1 LGHDT and CDR2 YNNKEL (reference sequence). V dropped 4 bases and J dropped 3; count of bases not matched to a gene: 9. The CDR3 spells CASSPVNTGGTDTQYF. In DNA form, the CDR3 reads TGTGCCAGCAGCCCGGTGAATACGGGGGGGACAGATACGCAGTATTTT.

This clone was seen once. This rearrangement joins TRBV6-5 to TRBJ1-4; TRBD1 might be the D (5 bases). The CDR3 loop spans 15 amino acids. V was trimmed by 10 bases and J by 0 bases, leaving 15 bases between them. Germline V lookup: CDR1 MNHEY, CDR2 SVGAGI. The CDR3 DNA reads TGTGCCACCTTCCCAGGGCTAACAACTAATGAAAAACTGTTTTTT. It is translated as CATFPGLTTNEKLFF.

The chain employs TRBV11-2 and TRBJ2-2; 11 nucleotides align to TRBD1. This CDR3 region has 17 residues. Germline V gives CDR1 SGHAT, CDR2 FQNNGV. V shed 6 bases and J 3 bases; nucleotides not matched to a gene: 9. The CDR3 nucleotides are TGTGCCAGCAGTTACGGACAGGGGGCTTTGTACACCGGGGAGCTGTTTTTT. Its protein is CASSYGQGALYTGELFF.

The CDR3 DNA is TGTGCCAGCAGCCAACTAGGGCGGGGCTCCCACGAGCAGTACGTC. Translation: CASSQLGRGSHEQYV. This chain links TRBV14 with TRBJ2-7, with D possibly being TRBD2 (6 bases). Germline V gene sequence: CDR1 SGHDN, CDR2 FVKESK. The length of the CDR3 is 15 residues.

The chain combines TRBV30 with TRBJ2-3; 9 bases line up with TRBD1. The germline V gene has CDR1 GTSNPN and CDR2 SVGIG (reference sequence). The CDR3 sequence is 15 residues long. V was pared by 2 bases and J by 6 bases, with 9 bases of the junction left unmatched. CDR3 DNA: TGTGCCTGGAGTCCCAAACAGGGGGCAGGGGATACGCAGTATTTT. Residues: CAWSPKQGAGDTQYF.

V gene TRBV30 combines with J gene TRBJ1-4; the D is unclear. The CDR3 length is 13 residues. V lost 1 base to trimming and J lost 4 bases, with 7 bases between them. Germline CDR1 and CDR2: GTSNPN and SVGIG (reference sequence). CDR3 residues: CAWSGGLNEKLFF. As DNA, the CDR3 is TGTGCCTGGAGTGGAGGCCTTAATGAAAAACTGTTTTTT. Drawing the rest from reference TRBV30 and TRBJ1-4, the complete variable domain is SQTIHQWPATLVQPVGSPLSLECTVEGTSNPNLYWYRQAAGRGLQLLFYSVGIGQISSEVPQNLSASRPQDRQFILSSKKLLLSDSGFYLCAWSGGLNEKLFFGSGTQLSVL.

This clone was picked up a small number of times. This chain links TRBV30 with TRBJ1-1; D may be TRBD1 (5 bases). V lost 3 bases, J lost 5 bases, and 16 bases lay in between. Germline-derived CDR1 and CDR2 are GTSNPN and SVGIG (reference sequence). The length of the CDR3 is 14 residues. Written as DNA, the CDR3 is TGTGCCTGGAGACCGCTGGGTCAGGGAACTGAAGCTTTCTTT. Residues: CAWRPLGQGTEAFF.

This clone is a singleton in its sample. The chain joins TRBV6-4 to TRBJ1-3; possibly TRBD1 for D (5 bases). This CDR3 contains 15 residues. V was trimmed by 4 bases and J by 0 bases, leaving 10 bases between them. Germline CDR1 and CDR2: MRHNA and SNTAGT. The CDR3 protein is CASSAETASGNTIYF. CDR3 DNA: TGTGCCAGCAGTGCGGAGACAGCCTCTGGAAACACCATATATTTT.

The V and J genes are TRBV5-6 and TRBJ1-3; no clear D gene. CDR3 length: 13 residues. Germline V gene data show CDR1 as SGHDT and CDR2 as YYEEEE. V was cut by 3 bases and J by 4 bases, with 8 bases left in between. DNA for the CDR3: TGTGCCAGCAGCTACGGGGTGGGAAACACCATATATTTT. Protein sequence: CASSYGVGNTIYF. The complete variable domain, with remaining parts taken from reference TRBV5-6 and TRBJ1-3, reads DAGVTQSPTHLIKTRGQQVTLRCSPKSGHDTVSWYQQALGQGPQFIFQYYEEEERQRGNFPDRFSGHQFPNYSSELNVNALLLGDSALYLCASSYGVGNTIYFGEGSWLTVV.

The V gene is TRBV28, the J gene TRBJ2-3; 8 positions agree with TRBD2. The J segment lost 1 base and the V segment lost 8 bases, leaving 8 bases of the junction unmatched. The CDR3 is made up of 15 amino acids. Germline V gives CDR1 MDHEN, CDR2 SYDVKM. The CDR3 nucleotides read TGTGCCAGCTCAGGACTAGCATCGGGCACAGATACGCAGTATTTT. This translates into CASSGLASGTDTQYF.